One and the same sample provided the 27 T cell receptor beta chains below, sequenced in a study of regulatory T cells in long-lasting Graves disease. Time point here: newly diagnosed GD, antithyroid drugs for less than 3 months. Researchers made the TCR library from RNA that was extracted from PBMCs. Construction of the TCR beta libraries employed iRepertoire HTBI primers in conjunction with Arm-PCR of CDR3 regions. TCRdb passed the multiplex PCR reads through MiXCR, listing each CDR3 protein once. The sample has roughly 400,000 distinct CDR3 sequences; about 15% are singletons. The same data also went into a second study, on T cells in Graves' hyperthyroidism and ophthalmopathy.

The sequencing used peripheral blood mononuclear cells (PBMCs), collected at new diagnosis, from a patient treated with antithyroid drugs. The receptors come from a woman aged 40-49 years with Graves disease.

The chain links TRBV27 to TRBJ2-7; D might be TRBD1 (6 bases). Germline-derived CDR1 and CDR2 are MNHEY and SMNVEV (reference sequence). V lost 6 bases and J 2 bases, leaving 17 bases between the germline ends. The length of the CDR3 is 15 residues. CDR3 in DNA: TGTGCCAGCAGCATCAGGGGTGCCGGTACCTACGAGCAGTACTTC. It yields the protein CASSIRGAGTYEQYF.

This clonotype was seen a few times. This chain uses TRBV28 with TRBJ2-7; D call uncertain. This CDR3 has 12 residues. Trimming removed 8 bases at V and 4 bases at J, with 12 bases between. CDR1 is MDHEN and CDR2 is SYDVKM in the germline V gene. In DNA, the CDR3 is TGTGCCAGCGGCCCGGGTAGGTACGAGCAGTACTTC. Protein product: CASGPGRYEQYF. Together with reference TRBV28 and TRBJ2-7, the CDR3 gives the full variable domain: DVKVTQSSRYLVKRTGEKVFLECVQDMDHENMFWYRQDPGLGLRLIYFSYDVKMKEKGDIPEGYSVSREKKERFSLILESASTNQTSMYLCASGPGRYEQYFGPGTRLTVT.

This clonotype was counted ten times or more. The chain recombines TRBV10-3 with TRBJ1-5; tentatively, D is TRBD1 (5 bases). Per germline, CDR1 ENHRY and CDR2 SYGVKD. The CDR3 sequence is 14 residues long. Deletions cut 0 bases from V and 2 bases from J, with 5 bases between. For the CDR3, the DNA is TGTGCCATCAGTGAGTCGGGGGGCAATCAGCCCCAGCATTTT. As protein: CAISESGGNQPQHF.

V and J are TRBV4-2 and TRBJ2-1; D unclear. From germline, CDR1 is LGHNA and CDR2 YNFKEQ. V dropped 1 base and J dropped 8 bases, with 9 bases sitting between them. The CDR3 runs 13 residues. This CDR3 reads CASSQVGMDEQFF. The CDR3 DNA is TGTGCCAGCAGCCAAGTGGGGATGGATGAGCAGTTCTTC.

This clonotype was counted ten times or more. The V gene is TRBV11-3, the J gene TRBJ2-1; maybe TRBD2 (6 bases). Germline-derived CDR1 and CDR2 are SGHNT and YENEEA. This CDR3 comprises 13 residues. V was trimmed by 6 bases and J by 8 bases, leaving 14 bases between them. The CDR3 spells CASSLAGTDEQFF. As DNA, the CDR3 is TGTGCCAGCAGTTTGGCGGGAACCGATGAGCAGTTCTTC. The complete variable domain, with remaining parts taken from reference TRBV11-3 and TRBJ2-1, reads EAGVVQSPRYKIIEKKQPVAFWCNPISGHNTLYWYLQNLGQGPELLIRYENEEAVDDSQLPKDRFSAERLKGVDSTLKIQPAELGDSAVYLCASSLAGTDEQFFGPGTRLTVL.

With regard to this clonotype: Given the absence of the conserved phenylalanine or tryptophan at the CDR3 end, a read error is likely. It is unclear where the CDR3 begins or ends on the DNA, so no DNA is shown, and the CDR3 is as TCRdb lists it. The CDR3 here is CAISTGTEE. V and J are TRBV10-3 and TRBJ1-1; the listed D gene, TRBD1, was not tested against the DNA. The CDR3 numbers 9 amino acids, ends counted. Germline V gene lookup returns CDR1 ENHRY and CDR2 SYGVKD.

The J gene is TRBJ1-3, the V gene TRBV19; D gene uncertain. CDR1 and CDR2 from the germline V gene are LNHDA and SQIVND (reference sequence). This CDR3 has 13 residues. Trimming pared 7 bases from V and 4 bases from J, leaving 11 bases between. CDR3 sequence reads: CASTAVRGNTIYF. CDR3 DNA: TGTGCCAGTACTGCGGTGAGGGGAAACACCATATATTTT.

This clonotype was seen repeatedly, ten times or more. The rearrangement uses TRBV6-2 or TRBV6-3 and TRBJ1-2, with 11 bases fitting TRBD1. Germline-derived CDR1 and CDR2 are MNHEY and SVGEGT. The trim removed 0 bases at V and 6 bases at J, leaving 12 bases unmatched. The CDR3 contains 18 residues. The CDR3 loop reads CASSYSTRTGGLSDGYTF. The CDR3 DNA follows: TGTGCCAGCAGTTACTCGACTAGGACAGGGGGCCTTTCAGATGGCTACACCTTC.

This clonotype was detected many times. CDR3 protein: CASSLRQGSYEQYF. Here the CDR3 DNA reads TGTGCCAGCAGCCTACGACAGGGTTCCTACGAGCAGTACTTC. The chain combines TRBV2 with TRBJ2-7, with 7 bases matching TRBD1. Per the germline V gene, CDR1 is SNHLY and CDR2 is FYNNEI. CDR3 length equals 14 residues. Losses at the gene ends were 6 bases for V and 1 base for J; bases not matched to a gene: 6.

The V call is TRBV12-5, the J call TRBJ2-7, with 14 bases matching TRBD2. The CDR3 covers 15 residues. Germline CDR1 and CDR2: LGHNT and FRNRAP. With 6 bases clipped from V and 5 bases from J, the junction kept 6 bases outside the gene matches. CDR3 residues: CASGPGTSGSHEQYF. In DNA, the CDR3 is TGTGCTAGTGGCCCCGGGACTAGCGGGAGCCACGAGCAGTACTTC.

This clonotype has a count of ten or more. The chain couples TRBV30 to TRBJ2-7; 7 positions agree with TRBD2. Germline assignment: CDR1 GTSNPN and CDR2 SVGIG (reference sequence). V lost 3 bases, J lost 0 bases, and 2 bases stayed unmatched. The CDR3 has 13 amino acids. CDR3 sequence: CAWSGGTSYEQYF. The CDR3 bases are TGTGCCTGGAGCGGGGGGACCTCCTACGAGCAGTACTTC.

This clonotype has a count of ten or more. The V and J genes are TRBV5-1 and TRBJ1-3; 7 bases align to TRBD1. This CDR3 spans 16 amino acids. Germline V gene data show CDR1 as SGHRS and CDR2 as YFSETQ. The V segment lost 4 bases and the J segment 0 bases; nucleotides outside the gene matches: 7. The CDR3 spells CASSAEGTDSGNTIYF. As DNA, the CDR3 is TGCGCCAGCAGCGCGGAGGGGACAGACTCTGGAAACACCATATATTTT.

There are many counts of this clonotype. The rearrangement links TRBV28 to TRBJ1-5; TRBD1 is a possible D gene (5 bases). Germline CDR1 reads MDHEN; CDR2 reads SYDVKM. Trimming pared 4 bases from V and 5 bases from J, leaving 27 bases between. This CDR3 comprises 19 residues. CDR3 loop: CASSYNRRSMGRWDQPQHF. CDR3 in DNA: TGTGCCAGCAGTTACAATCGGCGGAGCATGGGACGATGGGATCAGCCCCAGCATTTT.

In its sample, this clonotype was seen many times. The CDR3, as DNA: TGTGCCAGCACGGACCCCGGGGATACGCAGTATTTT. This codes for CASTDPGDTQYF. The rearrangement joins TRBV12-3 or TRBV12-4 to TRBJ2-3; no clear D gene. V was trimmed by 7 bases and J by 6 bases, leaving 11 bases between them. The CDR3 spans 12 residues.

This chain joins TRBV6-2 or TRBV6-3 and TRBJ1-5, with D perhaps TRBD1 (5 bases). CDR3 size: 17 residues. Per the germline V gene, CDR1 is MNHEY and CDR2 is SVGEGT. With 2 bases removed from V and 4 bases from J, the gap between germline ends came to 18 bases. Here the CDR3 DNA reads TGTGCCAGCAGTTACCCGACCCCAGGGTTCTTGAATCAGCCCCAGCATTTT. This encodes CASSYPTPGFLNQPQHF.

In its sample, this clonotype was seen many times. This chain uses TRBV18 with TRBJ1-1; 7 nucleotides match TRBD1. Trimming cost V 4 bases and J 9 bases; bases outside gene matches: 11. This CDR3 is built from 14 residues. Germline V gene sequence: CDR1 KGHSH, CDR2 LQKENI. This CDR3 is CASSHPDRSAQAFF. The CDR3, as DNA: TGTGCCAGCTCACACCCGGACAGGTCTGCACAAGCTTTCTTT.

This chain joins TRBV2 and TRBJ1-2; D is undetermined. With 7 bases removed from V and 8 bases from J, the gap between germline ends came to 14 bases. The CDR3 is made up of 12 amino acids. Germline assignment: CDR1 SNHLY and CDR2 FYNNEI. This CDR3 reads CASNGPALGYTF. The CDR3 DNA sequence: TGTGCCAGCAACGGGCCCGCCTTGGGCTACACCTTC.

V is TRBV28 and J is TRBJ1-1; D perhaps matches TRBD1 (5 bases). Germline lookup yields CDR1 MDHEN and CDR2 SYDVKM. Deletions cut 6 bases from V and 3 bases from J, with 17 bases between. This CDR3 contains 15 residues. CDR3 coding DNA: TGTGCCAGCAGCGAATCCCGAGGGGTTTACACTGAAGCTTTCTTT. Translated, it gives CASSESRGVYTEAFF.

This clonotype has a count of ten or more. J is TRBJ1-5 and V is TRBV7-2, with a tentative D call TRBD1 (5 bases). Trimming pared 1 base from V and 0 bases from J, leaving 7 bases between. There are 15 residues in the CDR3. In germline, CDR1 is SGHTA, CDR2 FQGNSA. CDR3 region: CASSLDRYSNQPQHF. CDR3 bases: TGTGCCAGCAGCTTAGACAGGTATAGCAATCAGCCCCAGCATTTT.

Ten or more counts support this clonotype. This chain uses TRBV7-9 with TRBJ2-5; D may be TRBD1 (6 bases). Trimming cost V 6 bases and J 2 bases, with 16 bases left between them. This CDR3 region has 15 residues. CDR1 SEHNR and CDR2 FQNEAQ come from the germline V gene (reference sequence). CDR3 sequence (DNA): TGTGCCAGCAGTCCTCCGGGACACGGACAAGAGACCCAGTACTTC. Encoded protein: CASSPPGHGQETQYF. Full variable domain (remainder filled in from reference TRBV7-9 and TRBJ2-5): DTGVSQNPRHKITKRGQNVTFRCDPISEHNRLYWYRQTLGQGPEFLTYFQNEAQLEKSRLLSDRFSAERPKGSFSTLEIQRTEQGDSAMYLCASSPPGHGQETQYFGPGTRLLVL.

Points on this clonotype: Being one base from a much bigger clone, this may be a read error. It is likely a read error, because the conserved phenylalanine at the end of the CDR3 is missing. This chain joins TRBV4-3 and TRBJ2-2; TRBD2 aligns across 11 bases. This CDR3 comprises 16 residues. Germline CDR1 is LGHNA and CDR2 is YSLEER. Trimming took 4 bases from V and 3 from J; bases not matched to a gene: 4. CDR3 coding DNA: TGCGCCAGCAGCCCAAGTAGCGGGGGGGACACCGGGGAGCTGTTTTCT. Amino acid sequence: CASSPSSGGDTGELFS.

This clonotype was observed at least ten times. This chain links TRBV6-1 with TRBJ2-1, with D possibly TRBD2 on 6 matching bases. Trimming pared 2 bases from V and 9 bases from J, leaving 11 bases between. Germline CDR1 MNHNS, CDR2 SASEGT. The CDR3 is made up of 13 amino acids. DNA of the CDR3: TGTGCCAGCAGTGAACGCGGGATGGCTGAGCAGTTCTTC. As protein: CASSERGMAEQFF.

This clonotype was observed a few times. The chain employs TRBV11-2 and TRBJ2-6; D gene ambiguous. Between the trimmed V and J ends, which lost 3 bases and 1 base, there was a span of 7 bases. CDR3 size: 15 residues. Per germline, CDR1 SGHAT and CDR2 FQNNGV. The CDR3 is CASSFGYSGANVLTF. The CDR3, as DNA: TGTGCCAGCAGCTTTGGATATTCTGGGGCCAACGTCCTGACTTTC.

This clonotype has at least ten counts. The V call is TRBV24-1, the J call TRBJ2-3; no firm D call. Trimming removed 0 bases from V and 5 bases from J, with 2 bases in between. The CDR3 is 12 residues long. Germline lookup yields CDR1 KGHDR and CDR2 SFDVKD. The CDR3 here is CATSDLGDTQYF. The CDR3 DNA follows: TGTGCCACCAGTGATTTGGGAGATACGCAGTATTTT.

This clonotype was counted ten times or more. V is TRBV2 and J is TRBJ2-7; 8 bases are a match to TRBD1. The germline V gene has CDR1 SNHLY and CDR2 FYNNEI. The CDR3 is 15 amino acids. Germline trimming cut 1 base from V and 2 bases from J; bases unmatched to any gene: 4. CDR3 in amino acids: CASSEGQGTPYEQYF. CDR3 DNA sequence: TGTGCCAGCAGTGAAGGACAGGGGACCCCCTACGAGCAGTACTTC.

In this sample, this clonotype turned up many times. The CDR3 sequence: CASSQGQGAAETQYF. DNA for the CDR3: TGTGCCAGCAGCCAAGGACAGGGGGCGGCGGAGACCCAGTACTTC. V and J are TRBV9 and TRBJ2-5; TRBD1 matches 11 bases. V shed 4 bases, J shed 5 bases, and the junction held 7 bases outside the gene matches. This CDR3 contains 15 residues. Germline-derived CDR1 and CDR2 are SGDLS and YYNGEE.

This chain links TRBV29-1 with TRBJ1-1, with TRBD1 as a possible D gene (5 bases). This CDR3 is 13 amino acids long. Germline V CDR1 and CDR2: SQVTM, ANQGSEA. Trimming left V 3 bases short and J 10 bases short, with 18 bases between. The DNA of the CDR3 is TGCAGCGTTGACCCCGGGGCCGCTGGGGGAGCTTTCTTT. Its protein is CSVDPGAAGGAFF.